The T cell receptor beta chain under discussion was sequenced for a study of CD8 T cells in ankylosing spondylitis. Overall study results and limits: Clones linked to the disease showed a CD8+ phenotype. They occurred at relatively low frequencies in peripheral blood. Blood of patients with ankylosing spondylitis appeared to be characterized by a TCR beta motif of about 8 highly homologous variants. A subset of motif variants has previously been described in the synovial fluid and blood of reactive arthritis. Matched ankylosing spondylitis synovial fluid reportedly showed significant enrichment of disease-linked clones.

The table lists this clonotype with many counts. The antigen is undetermined. TCRdb independently ran MiXCR on the 5' RACE reads; one entry per CDR3 protein. The repertoire has some 140,000 distinct CDR3 sequences, roughly an eighth of them found once; the top ten carry approximately 4%. Germline CDR1 ENHRY, CDR2 SYGVKD. The CDR3 has 17 residues. V lost 1 base and J lost 0, with 16 bases in between. Sequencing was performed on blood, either unsorted or a sorted T cell fraction (not recorded which). The chain employs TRBV10-3 and TRBJ2-7; D is unclear. This TCR was recovered from a female donor with ankylosing spondylitis or in good health (not recorded which). CDR3 residues: CAISELGRQTSSYEQYF. CDR3 DNA: TGTGCCATCAGTGAGTTGGGAAGACAAACGAGCTCCTACGAGCAGTACTTC.